This entry lists 27 T cell receptor beta chains sequenced from one sample in a study of cytomegalovirus exposure and HLA in healthy donors. 60 Vbeta and 13 Jbeta primers were used in PCR. The assay was immunoSEQ multiplex PCR, and TCRdb's table has in-frame clones only and misses some. The top ten hold 1.8% of the sample, which has about 150,000 clones, roughly 9.4% seen once. Specimen: PBMCs. The receptors stem from a male donor in good health and CMV-seronegative.

The CDR3 region has the DNA TGCAGCGCCAGGGCGGGGACAGGGTCGTTCTTC. Protein product: CSARAGTGSFF. The V and J genes are TRBV29-1 and TRBJ2-1, with TRBD1 matching over 9 bases. The V gene's germline CDR1 is SQVTM and CDR2 ANQGSEA. Trimming removed 7 bases from V and 15 bases from J; junction bases left unmatched: 10. The CDR3 is 11 residues long.

This clone was picked up a small number of times. V usage is TRBV5-4 and J usage is TRBJ1-1, with D unresolved. The CDR3 contains 15 residues. Germline loops: CDR1 SGHNT, CDR2 YYREEE (reference sequence). V was cut by 4 bases and J by 3 bases, with 16 bases left in between. The CDR3 protein is CASSPPPGTDTEAFF. CDR3 coding DNA: TGTGCCAGCAGCCCCCCCCCAGGCACAGACACTGAAGCTTTCTTT.

V gene TRBV28 combines with J gene TRBJ1-2, with 7 bases aligning to TRBD1. This CDR3 region has 16 residues. CDR1 is MDHEN, CDR2 SYDVKM, per germline. After removal of 6 bases from V and 0 bases from J, the junction contained 10 bases not matched to a gene. The CDR3 is CASRSKTGLANYGYTF. The DNA for the CDR3 is TGTGCCAGCAGGTCGAAGACAGGGTTAGCTAACTATGGCTACACCTTC.

This chain uses TRBV7-3 with TRBJ1-2, with D hard to call. CDR1 is SGHTA, CDR2 FQGTGA, per germline. Trimming shortened V by 5 bases and J by 8 bases, and 6 bases separated the two germline ends. The CDR3 has 10 amino acids. CDR3 DNA sequence: TGTGCCAGCAGCCGACAAGGCTACACCTTC. It encodes CASSRQGYTF.

Turning to this clone: The junction departs from the called germline gene at one end, perhaps through a read error. For the CDR3, the DNA is TGTGCCAGCAGTTATAGAGGGGACAGTGAAAATTCACCCCCCCACTTT. It yields the protein CASSYRGDSENSPPHF. This rearrangement joins TRBV6-5 to TRBJ1-6; the match to TRBD1 covers 7 bases. Germline assignment: CDR1 MNHEY and CDR2 SVGAGI. This CDR3 contains 16 residues.

The chain recombines TRBV6-5 with TRBJ1-2; no reliable D call. With 2 bases removed from V and 5 bases from J, the gap between germline ends came to 12 bases. The CDR3 sequence is 14 residues long. CDR1 is MNHEY, CDR2 SVGAGI, per germline. DNA for the CDR3: TGTGCCAGCAGTTACGATGAGGCCCCTTATGGCTACACCTTC. Its translation is CASSYDEAPYGYTF.

In its sample, this clone was seen a few times. The rearrangement links TRBV9 to TRBJ2-3; D gene unclear. This CDR3 comprises 13 residues. The germline V gene encodes CDR1 SGDLS and CDR2 YYNGEE. V was shortened by 2 bases and J by 5 bases, with 9 bases between the two germline ends. CDR3 loop: CASSVRGLDTQYF. The CDR3 DNA reads TGTGCCAGCAGCGTGCGAGGTTTAGATACGCAGTATTTT.

This clone has more than one count but fewer than ten. V gene TRBV5-6 combines with J gene TRBJ1-5; 7 nucleotides line up with TRBD1. This CDR3 is 14 amino acids long. J gave up 6 bases and V 4 bases, and 7 bases lay outside the gene matches. From germline, CDR1 is SGHDT and CDR2 YYEEEE. The CDR3 coding sequence is TGTGCCAGCAGCGGGCGACAGGGTGGTCAGCCCCAGCATTTT. As protein: CASSGRQGGQPQHF.

V gene TRBV19 combines with J gene TRBJ2-1, with 10 nucleotides matching TRBD2. Germline CDR1 reads LNHDA; CDR2 reads SQIVND (reference sequence). CDR3 size: 16 residues. The J segment lost 7 bases and the V segment lost 3 bases, leaving 9 bases of the junction unmatched. The CDR3 loop reads CASSISSGGAGNEQFF. In nucleotides, the CDR3 is TGTGCCAGTAGTATTTCGAGCGGGGGGGCGGGGAATGAGCAGTTCTTC.

The chain employs TRBV4-1 and TRBJ2-2; perhaps TRBD1 as D (6 bases). In germline, CDR1 is MGHRA, CDR2 YSYEKL. Trimming stripped 2 bases from V and 7 bases from J, with 14 bases between. The CDR3 has 15 residues. The CDR3 reads CASSQTDSEGGELFF. CDR3 sequence (DNA): TGCGCCAGCAGCCAAACGGACAGTGAAGGCGGGGAGCTGTTTTTT.

In this sample, this clone turned up a few times. The V call is TRBV6-1, the J call TRBJ1-3; the D gene is possibly TRBD1 (6 bases). The CDR3 extends over 14 amino acids. The V and J ends lost 8 bases and 0 bases respectively, with 11 bases between them. Germline assignment: CDR1 MNHNS and CDR2 SASEGT. CDR3: CASHRGSSGNTIYF. CDR3 coding DNA: TGTGCCAGCCATAGGGGGAGCTCTGGAAACACCATATATTTT.

The chain is built from TRBV28 and TRBJ2-2, with D perhaps matching TRBD1 (7 bases). The germline CDR1 and CDR2 sequences are MDHEN and SYDVKM. This CDR3 is built from 16 residues. V was cut by 6 bases and J by 1 base, with 15 bases left in between. CDR3 residues: CASRGGGTVNTGELFF. CDR3 DNA sequence: TGTGCCAGCAGGGGAGGTGGGACAGTGAACACCGGGGAGCTGTTTTTT.

This clone was found a few times. CDR3 nucleotides: TGCGCCAGCAGTATATTGGGACTAGCGGGAGGTGGGGATACGCAGTATTTT. Residues: CASSILGLAGGGDTQYF. The chain couples TRBV4-1 to TRBJ2-3; 15 bases match TRBD2. J was trimmed by 6 bases and V by 6 bases; bases with no gene match: 10. The CDR3 extends over 17 amino acids. Germline CDR1 reads MGHRA; CDR2 reads YSYEKL.

Remarks on this clone: Other DNA sequences from this sample encode an identical CDR3 as well. The chain combines TRBV7-2 with TRBJ2-7; 12 bases are shared with TRBD2. This CDR3 spans 18 amino acids. The trim removed 0 bases at V and 3 bases at J, leaving 9 bases unmatched. Germline V lookup: CDR1 SGHTA, CDR2 FQGNSA. The CDR3 sequence is CASSLASSGGASRYEQYF. CDR3 sequence (DNA): TGTGCCAGCAGCTTAGCTTCTAGCGGGGGGGCATCGCGCTACGAGCAGTACTTC.

The J gene is TRBJ1-2, the V gene TRBV6-5; 9 bases are a match to TRBD1. The CDR3 loop spans 13 amino acids. Germline CDR1 is MNHEY and CDR2 is SVGAGI. V trimming: 6 bases; J trimming: 8 bases; junction bases outside the gene matches: 7. Here the CDR3 reads CASSPRDREGYTF. The CDR3 DNA sequence: TGTGCCAGCAGCCCCCGGGACAGGGAGGGCTACACCTTC.

This chain joins TRBV7-3 and TRBJ2-6; D may be TRBD1 (6 bases). CDR3 size: 15 residues. CDR1 and CDR2 from the germline V gene are SGHTA and FQGTGA. With 5 bases removed from V and 4 bases from J, the gap between germline ends came to 12 bases. This CDR3 reads CASSPTGSGANVLTF. In DNA, the CDR3 is TGTGCCAGCAGCCCCACAGGGTCCGGGGCCAACGTCCTGACTTTC. Full variable domain (rest looked up from reference TRBV7-3 and TRBJ2-6): GAGVSQTPSNKVTEKGKYVELRCDPISGHTALYWYRQSLGQGPEFLIYFQGTGAADDSGLPNDRFFAVRPEGSVSTLKIQRTERGDSAVYLCASSPTGSGANVLTFGAGSRLTVL.

The chain recombines TRBV4-3 with TRBJ1-2; no firm D call. Deletions cut 0 bases from V and 2 bases from J, with 13 bases between. In germline, CDR1 is LGHNA, CDR2 YSLEER. The CDR3 is made up of 16 amino acids. CDR3 sequence: CASSQDASGGNYGYTF. As DNA, the CDR3 is TGCGCCAGCAGCCAAGATGCCAGCGGAGGGAACTATGGCTACACCTTC.

The chain has TRBV7-8 and TRBJ1-2, with TRBD1 matching over 9 bases. This CDR3 comprises 17 residues. The trim removed 5 bases at V and 5 bases at J, leaving 15 bases unmatched. The V gene's germline CDR1 is SGHVS and CDR2 FQNEAQ. CDR3 sequence (DNA): TGTGCCAGCAGCCACCTAATACGGGGACAGGGTGAATATGGCTACACCTTC. Translating it yields CASSHLIRGQGEYGYTF.

The chain has TRBV6-5 and TRBJ2-1; perhaps TRBD2 as D (6 bases). Per germline, CDR1 MNHEY and CDR2 SVGAGI. The V end lost 0 bases, the J end lost 9 bases, and 6 bases lay between the germline ends. CDR3 size: 12 residues. As DNA, the CDR3 is TGTGCCAGCAGTTACTCGGAGGGTGAGCAGTTCTTC. Translating it yields CASSYSEGEQFF.

This clone was observed a single time. The chain uses TRBV19 and TRBJ2-1; a weak D match, TRBD1 (6 bases). The germline CDR1 and CDR2 sequences are LNHDA and SQIVND (reference sequence). CDR3 length equals 13 residues. V gave up 10 bases and J gave up 1 base, with 11 bases separating them. The DNA of the CDR3 is TGTGCCACCCGGACAGCTTCCTACAATGAGCAGTTCTTC. This gives the protein CATRTASYNEQFF.

In its sample, this clone was seen a few times. This chain joins TRBV7-8 and TRBJ2-4; a weak D match, TRBD1 (6 bases). CDR1 SGHVS and CDR2 FQNEAQ come from the germline V gene. The V and J ends lost 5 bases and 0 bases respectively, with 17 bases between them. The CDR3 is 17 residues long. CDR3 protein: CASSPHRTAVAKNIQYF. CDR3 coding DNA: TGTGCCAGCAGCCCCCACCGGACAGCTGTAGCCAAAAACATTCAGTACTTC.

Concerning this clone itself: An end of the junction does not agree with germline; a read error may underlie this. The chain combines TRBV20-1 with TRBJ2-7; 7 nucleotides line up with TRBD2. This CDR3 has 11 residues. Per germline, CDR1 DFQATT and CDR2 SNEGSKA (reference sequence). This chain's CDR3 is CSAPTSAFPHF. DNA for the CDR3: TGCAGTGCGCCAACTAGCGCTTTCCCCCACTTC.

The rearrangement links TRBV28 to TRBJ2-3, with a possible D match to TRBD2 (5 bases). The CDR3 contains 15 residues. Germline V lookup: CDR1 MDHEN, CDR2 SYDVKM. Deletions cut 1 base from V and 2 bases from J, with 10 bases between. CDR3 DNA sequence: TGTGCCAGCAGTTTATCTACGGGGATCACAGATACGCAGTATTTT. Its protein product is CASSLSTGITDTQYF.

CDR3 bases: TGTGCCAGCAGTGAAGGGTACAGGACCGAAGGCGATTCACCCCTCCACTTT. Its protein product is CASSEGYRTEGDSPLHF. The rearrangement uses TRBV2 and TRBJ1-6; the D gene is possibly TRBD1 (5 bases). Germline V lookup: CDR1 SNHLY, CDR2 FYNNEI. Trimming took off 1 base at V and 8 bases at J, with 18 bases between the two ends. CDR3 length: 17 residues.

This clone was counted only a few times. The same CDR3 arises from other DNA sequences in this sample as well. DNA for the CDR3: TGTGCCAGCAGCGTGGGAGGGGGTCAGCCCCAGCATTTT. It specifies CASSVGGGQPQHF. V is TRBV9 and J is TRBJ1-5; tentative D call: TRBD1 (6 bases). V dropped 2 bases and J dropped 6 bases, with 9 bases sitting between them. Looked up from germline, CDR1 is SGDLS and CDR2 is YYNGEE. The CDR3 is 13 residues long.

This clone was detected only a few times. The V and J genes are TRBV4-2 and TRBJ1-5; the D is unclear. From germline, CDR1 is LGHNA and CDR2 YNFKEQ. The CDR3 contains 15 residues. V dropped 1 base and J dropped 6 bases, with 13 bases sitting between them. CDR3 in DNA: TGTGCCAGCAGCCAAGGGGAGTCCCGAGGTCAGCCCCAGCATTTT. This encodes CASSQGESRGQPQHF.

The CDR3 coding sequence is TGTGCCAGCAGTACTCCCTGGGGGCCTGGGGCCAACGTCCTGACTTTC. Amino acid sequence: CASSTPWGPGANVLTF. The J gene is TRBJ2-6, the V gene TRBV28; the D gene is possibly TRBD1 (6 bases). The CDR3 sequence is 16 residues long. Trimming removed 5 bases at V and 2 bases at J, with 13 bases between. The germline V gene has CDR1 MDHEN and CDR2 SYDVKM.